This T cell receptor (beta chain) was profiled in a study of blood T cell repertoires in COVID-19. The sample holds many counts of this clone. The V gene's germline CDR1 is SQVTM and CDR2 ANQGSEA. The trim removed 5 bases at V and 5 bases at J, leaving 10 bases unmatched. This CDR3 comprises 15 residues. Sequenced by immunoSEQ multiplex PCR; TCRdb stores in-frame clones only, minus some. The sample has 200,000 to 250,000 clones, roughly 87% seen once; the top ten hold 2.6%. The sample taken for sequencing was PBMCs or T cells enriched from blood (not recorded which). The clonotype was recovered from a woman aged 25-40 years with acute COVID-19. The chain joins TRBV29-1 to TRBJ2-3; 10 bases fit TRBD2. The CDR3 DNA reads TGCAGCGTTTCTTTGAGCGGGGGGGCCTTAGATACGCAGTATTTT. It specifies CSVSLSGGALDTQYF.